The rows below give T cell receptor beta chains drawn from one sample of a study of prognosis after radiotherapy for stage I lung cancer. TCRdb ran MiXCR on the multiplex PCR reads and lists one entry per CDR3 protein. The table lists about 24,000 distinct CDR3 sequences, about 37% of them singletons. This specimen was PBMCs, taken before or after stereotactic body radiation therapy (not recorded which). Source of these receptors: a donor of 50 years or more with non-small cell lung cancer. Each CDR3 is given with its conserved first and last residue. The D gene is left open where the match is weak. Not all rows give a size; the values are once, few, many and, for expanded clones, a class.

CDR3 DNA: TGTGCCAGCAGCCCCATCGACTCTGGGGCCAACGTCCTGACTTTC
CDR3 protein: CASSPIDSGANVLTF
V gene: TRBV6-2/TRBV6-3
J gene: TRBJ2-6
D gene: .
clone size: many

CDR3 DNA: TGTGCCAGCTCACCCACGGGAGAGCAGCCCCAGCATTTT
CDR3 protein: CASSPTGEQPQHF
V gene: TRBV18
J gene: TRBJ1-5
D gene: .
clone size: many

CDR3 DNA: TGTGCCAGCAGCTTAAGACGTACCGGGGAGCTGTTTTTT
CDR3 protein: CASSLRRTGELFF
V gene: TRBV11-3
J gene: TRBJ2-2
D gene: .
clone size: .

CDR3 DNA: TGTGCCAGCAGCCCCTCCCCCCGGTACGAGCAGTACTTC
CDR3 protein: CASSPSPRYEQYF
V gene: TRBV6-2/TRBV6-3
J gene: TRBJ2-7
D gene: .
clone size: .

CDR3 DNA: TGTGCCAGCAGTGGTAGCGGGTCGAACACCGGGGAGCTGTTTTTT
CDR3 protein: CASSGSGSNTGELFF
V gene: TRBV2
J gene: TRBJ2-2
D gene: TRBD2
clone size: many

CDR3 DNA: TGTGCCACCAGTGATTCGAGAGGGGGACCTTATACGCAGTATTTT
CDR3 protein: CATSDSRGGPYTQYF
V gene: TRBV24-1
J gene: TRBJ2-3
D gene: .
clone size: many

CDR3 DNA: TGCAGTGCTAAAGGTACAGGGAATTCACCCCTCCACTTT
CDR3 protein: CSAKGTGNSPLHF
V gene: TRBV20-1
J gene: TRBJ1-6
D gene: .
clone size: .

CDR3 DNA: TGTGCCAGCAGCCAAGGTCCGACATCCTACGAGCAGTACTTC
CDR3 protein: CASSQGPTSYEQYF
V gene: TRBV3-1
J gene: TRBJ2-7
D gene: .
clone size: many

CDR3 DNA: TGTGCCAGCAGTCCCCAGGTGGAGGGATTCGTCTACGAGCAGTACTTC
CDR3 protein: CASSPQVEGFVYEQYF
V gene: TRBV27
J gene: TRBJ2-7
D gene: .
clone size: many

CDR3 DNA: TGTGCCAGCATCGGGGACGTAGATGAAAAACTGTTTTTT
CDR3 protein: CASIGDVDEKLFF
V gene: TRBV28
J gene: TRBJ1-4
D gene: .
clone size: .